These 10 T cell receptor beta chains were all obtained from the same sample, sequenced in a study of T cell responses to AZD1222 COVID-19 vaccine. This table comes from immunoSEQ multiplex PCR, and its TCRdb copy is limited to in-frame clones, with some not included. The table has more than 100,000 clones, around 93% seen once. Material: peripheral blood, obtained 28 days after the second AZD1222 dose. The receptors derive from an adult who received the AZD1222 COVID-19 vaccine.

V is TRBV6-6 and J is TRBJ1-4; perhaps TRBD1 as D (5 bases). Between the trimmed V and J ends, which lost 4 bases and 6 bases, there was a span of 18 bases. The germline V gene has CDR1 MNHNY and CDR2 SVGAGI (reference sequence). The CDR3 spans 16 residues. The DNA for the CDR3 is TGTGCCAGCAGTTCCCTTTCGGGGGAGTGGGATGAAAAACTGTTTTTT. Translation gives CASSSLSGEWDEKLFF.

The genes are TRBV4-3 and TRBJ2-7; a possible D gene is TRBD2 (6 bases). The V gene's germline CDR1 is LGHNA and CDR2 YSLEER. The CDR3 runs to 15 residues. V was clipped by 0 bases and J by 3 bases, with 12 bases between them. The CDR3 reads CASSQDAGPGYEQYF. The CDR3 region has the DNA TGCGCCAGCAGCCAAGATGCGGGGCCGGGCTACGAGCAGTACTTC.

In its sample, this clone was seen once. The gene calls are TRBV6-5 and TRBJ2-7; D is possibly TRBD2 (5 bases). From germline, CDR1 is MNHEY and CDR2 SVGAGI. The CDR3 totals 14 residues. V lost 7 bases, J lost 2 bases, and 15 bases lay in between. This CDR3 reads CASTPGVRAYEQYF. The CDR3, as DNA: TGTGCCAGCACTCCCGGGGTGAGGGCCTACGAGCAGTACTTC.

This rearrangement joins TRBV7-3 to TRBJ2-7; TRBD2 aligns across 7 bases. The V gene end was trimmed by 2 bases and the J gene end by 3 bases; junction bases not matched to a gene: 10. The CDR3 contains 16 residues. Germline values: CDR1 SGHTA, CDR2 FQGTGA. The CDR3 DNA is TGTGCCAGCAGCTTACTTCCGGGGAGGGGAGGCTACGAGCAGTACTTC. Its translation: CASSLLPGRGGYEQYF.

The J gene is TRBJ1-1, the V gene TRBV10-3, with D possibly TRBD1 on 5 matching bases. Germline assignment: CDR1 ENHRY and CDR2 SYGVKD. CDR3 length: 14 amino acids. The V and J ends lost 3 bases and 2 bases respectively, with 10 bases between them. The DNA of the CDR3 is TGTGCCATCAGTGATTCTGGGGGAAACACTGAAGCTTTCTTT. Residues: CAISDSGGNTEAFF.

The genes are TRBV7-2 and TRBJ2-7; 10 nucleotides align to TRBD2. The ends lost 5 bases at V and 2 bases at J; junction bases unmatched: 9. Germline lookup yields CDR1 SGHTA and CDR2 FQGNSA. The CDR3 totals 16 residues. This chain's CDR3 is CASSPGAAGGPYEQYF. The DNA of the CDR3 is TGTGCCAGCAGCCCGGGGGCAGCGGGGGGGCCCTACGAGCAGTACTTC.

The CDR3 nucleotides are TGTGCCAGCAGCGACGGGGGCGGGGGGCCCGTCTACGAGCAGTACTTC. Its translation is CASSDGGGGPVYEQYF. The chain employs TRBV7-8 and TRBJ2-7, with 8 bases that match TRBD2. The CDR3 is 16 residues long. Trimming cost V 5 bases and J 3 bases; bases outside gene matches: 12. CDR1 and CDR2 from the germline V gene are SGHVS and FQNEAQ.

The chain links TRBV7-2 to TRBJ2-5; TRBD2 might be the D (5 bases). This CDR3 spans 14 amino acids. The germline gives CDR1 SGHTA, CDR2 FQGNSA. Trimming removed 0 bases from V and 2 bases from J, with 7 bases in between. The CDR3 is CASSLARAQETQYF. Here the CDR3 DNA reads TGTGCCAGCAGCTTAGCGAGGGCACAAGAGACCCAGTACTTC.

V gene TRBV29-1 combines with J gene TRBJ1-2; tentative D call: TRBD1 (6 bases). CDR3 size: 14 residues. V lost 4 bases and J lost 0, with 12 bases in between. CDR1 and CDR2 (germline): SQVTM, ANQGSEA. DNA for the CDR3: TGCAGCGTTGGGCGGGACAAAGCTAACTATGGCTACACCTTC. Protein product: CSVGRDKANYGYTF.

The chain uses TRBV6-5 and TRBJ1-2; D is perhaps TRBD1 (6 bases). Deletions cut 5 bases from V and 2 bases from J, with 15 bases between. The CDR3 spans 15 residues. Germline V lookup: CDR1 MNHEY, CDR2 SVGAGI. CDR3 coding DNA: TGTGCCAGCAGTCGTAGGGGGGGGCACAACTATGGCTACACCTTC. Translation: CASSRRGGHNYGYTF.